This T cell receptor (beta chain) was recovered during a study of shared clonotypes between healthy human individuals. Study findings and constraints: A small donor pool kept down the genetic and exposure-history diversity that was represented. Rarefaction exposed incomplete sorted-subset sequencing despite large depth. Generally, naive subsets came out with larger estimated richness than memory subsets. Against clonotypes common to all four donors, non-shared ones had lower generation probabilities.

The germline CDR1 and CDR2 sequences are LNHDA and SQIVND (reference sequence). This CDR3 has 14 residues. V was trimmed by 0 bases and J by 4 bases, leaving 6 bases between them. With respect to this clone: The antigen remains undetermined.

The table came from immunoSEQ multiplex PCR; TCRdb's copy has only in-frame clones and leaves some out. Counted here are over 2 million clones, less than 95% occurring once; the ten biggest clones make up 0.37%. The chain carries TRBV19 and TRBJ2-2; D is possibly TRBD2 (5 bases). The sequenced material came from naive CD4+ T cells from PBMCs. The subset: CD45RA+ positively selected. The origin of this receptor is a man aged 18 to 30 in good health. Some clones in this sample may be carry-over from other donors' samples. The CDR3 region has the DNA TGTGCCAGTAGTATAGAGAGCGGCACCGGGGAGCTGTTTTTT. The encoded protein is CASSIESGTGELFF. The full variable domain, in which reference TRBV19 and TRBJ2-2 provide the parts outside the CDR3, is DGGITQSPKYLFRKEGQNVTLSCEQNLNHDAMYWYRQDPGQGLRLIYYSQIVNDFQKGDIAEGYSVSREKKESFPLTVTSAQKNPTAFYLCASSIESGTGELFFGEGSRLTVL.